This TCR beta chain was observed in a study of cytomegalovirus exposure and HLA in healthy donors. Looking at the study overall: About 80 million unique TCR sequences came from HLA-typed donors in an early release.

There are 15 residues in the CDR3. The germline gives CDR1 MNHEY, CDR2 SMNVEV (reference sequence). With V trimmed by 5 bases and J by 5 bases, 7 bases remained unmatched. 13 Jbeta primers and 60 Vbeta primers were used for the PCR. Sequencing was performed with immunoSEQ multiplex PCR; in TCRdb, only in-frame clones are kept and a portion is missing. The sample shows about 150,000 clones, 70% to 90% of them seen only once. Study results and limitations: In vitro experiments confirmed that three CMV-associated chains were specific for CMV antigens. Roughly even sequencing depth across donors was the assumption behind the presence/absence analyses.

As concerns this clone: As yet, its antigen is unknown.

The chain employs TRBV27 and TRBJ1-5; the match to TRBD1 covers 9 bases. The receptor was derived from a man in his forties in good health and CMV-seronegative. Sequenced input: PBMCs. The CDR3 loop is CASSGDRENHQPQHF. For the CDR3, the DNA is TGTGCCAGCAGTGGGGACAGGGAAAACCATCAGCCCCAGCATTTT.